This T cell receptor (beta chain) was observed in a study of shared clonotypes between healthy human individuals. The naive CD8 subset, CD45RO-negative cells positively selected for CCR7, excluded terminally differentiated effector memory CD45RA+ cells. Assay: immunoSEQ multiplex PCR; the TCRdb copy retains only in-frame clones and omits some. The sample consists of about 2.2 million clones, around 93% of them appearing once. The TCR originated in a man between 18 and 35 years old in good health. Some clones in this sample may be carry-over from other donors' samples. Sequencing input: naive CD8+ T cells from PBMCs.

The CDR3 sequence: CASSSDGEIGPQHF. Here the CDR3 DNA reads TGTGCCAGCAGCTCCGATGGGGAGATCGGGCCCCAGCATTTT. J is TRBJ1-5 and V is TRBV7-9; D unresolved. CDR1 and CDR2 (germline): SEHNR, FQNEAQ (reference sequence). The CDR3 extends over 14 amino acids. V lost 4 bases and J lost 9, with 16 bases in between. Based on the CDR3 plus reference TRBV7-9 and TRBJ1-5, the full variable domain is DTGVSQNPRHKITKRGQNVTFRCDPISEHNRLYWYRQTLGQGPEFLTYFQNEAQLEKSRLLSDRFSAERPKGSFSTLEIQRTEQGDSAMYLCASSSDGEIGPQHFGDGTRLSIL.